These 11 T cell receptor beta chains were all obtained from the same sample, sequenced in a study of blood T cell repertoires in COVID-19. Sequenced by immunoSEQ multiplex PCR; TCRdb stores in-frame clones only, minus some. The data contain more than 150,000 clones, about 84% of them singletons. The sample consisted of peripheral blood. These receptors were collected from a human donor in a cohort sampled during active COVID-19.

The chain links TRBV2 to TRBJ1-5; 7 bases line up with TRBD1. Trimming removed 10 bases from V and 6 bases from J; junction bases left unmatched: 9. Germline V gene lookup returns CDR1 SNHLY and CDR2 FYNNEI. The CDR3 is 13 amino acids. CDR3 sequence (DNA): TGTGCCATCGCACAGGGGTTGGGTCAGCCCCAGCATTTT. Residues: CAIAQGLGQPQHF.

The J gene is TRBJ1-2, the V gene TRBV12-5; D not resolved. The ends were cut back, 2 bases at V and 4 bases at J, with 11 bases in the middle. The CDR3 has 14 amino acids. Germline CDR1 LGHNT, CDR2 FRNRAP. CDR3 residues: CASGLPQITYGYTF. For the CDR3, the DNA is TGTGCTAGTGGTTTGCCCCAGATTACCTATGGCTACACCTTC.

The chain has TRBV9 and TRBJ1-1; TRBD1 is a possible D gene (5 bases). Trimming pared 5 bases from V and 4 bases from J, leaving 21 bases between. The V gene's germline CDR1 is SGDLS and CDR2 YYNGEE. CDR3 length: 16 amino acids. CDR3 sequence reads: CASRGGKGKEGTEAFF. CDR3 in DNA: TGTGCCAGCAGGGGGGGAAAAGGTAAAGAAGGCACTGAAGCTTTCTTT.

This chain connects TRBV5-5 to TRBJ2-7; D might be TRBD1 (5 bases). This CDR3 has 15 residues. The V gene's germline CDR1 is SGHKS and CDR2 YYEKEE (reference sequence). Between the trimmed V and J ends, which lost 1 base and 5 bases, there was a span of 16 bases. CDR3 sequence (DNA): TGTGCCAGCAGCTTGTCGGGTGTCAGGGCGGACGAGCAGTACTTC. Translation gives CASSLSGVRADEQYF.

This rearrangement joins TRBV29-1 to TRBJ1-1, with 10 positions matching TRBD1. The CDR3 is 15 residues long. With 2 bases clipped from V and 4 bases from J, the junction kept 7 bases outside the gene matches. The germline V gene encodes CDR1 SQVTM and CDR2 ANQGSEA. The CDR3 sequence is CSVERRQGASTEAFF. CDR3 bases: TGCAGCGTTGAAAGGAGACAGGGGGCGAGCACTGAAGCTTTCTTT.

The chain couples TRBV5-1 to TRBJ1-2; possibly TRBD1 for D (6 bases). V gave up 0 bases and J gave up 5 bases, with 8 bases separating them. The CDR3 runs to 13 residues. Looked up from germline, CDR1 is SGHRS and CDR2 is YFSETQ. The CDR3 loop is CASSLETGYGYTF. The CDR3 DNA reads TGCGCCAGCAGCTTGGAAACAGGGTATGGCTACACCTTC.

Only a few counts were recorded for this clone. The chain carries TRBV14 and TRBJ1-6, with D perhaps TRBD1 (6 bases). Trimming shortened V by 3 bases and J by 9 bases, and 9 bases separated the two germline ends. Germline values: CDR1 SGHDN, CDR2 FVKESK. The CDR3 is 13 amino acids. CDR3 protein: CASSHGGLSPLHF. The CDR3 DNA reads TGTGCCAGCAGCCACGGGGGGCTTTCACCCCTCCACTTT.

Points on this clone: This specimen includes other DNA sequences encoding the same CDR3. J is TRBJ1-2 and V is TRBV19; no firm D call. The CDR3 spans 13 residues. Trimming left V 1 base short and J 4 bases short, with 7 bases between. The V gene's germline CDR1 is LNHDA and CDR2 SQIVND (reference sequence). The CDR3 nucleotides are TGTGCCAGTAGTATAGGAACAGCCTATGGCTACACCTTC. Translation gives CASSIGTAYGYTF.

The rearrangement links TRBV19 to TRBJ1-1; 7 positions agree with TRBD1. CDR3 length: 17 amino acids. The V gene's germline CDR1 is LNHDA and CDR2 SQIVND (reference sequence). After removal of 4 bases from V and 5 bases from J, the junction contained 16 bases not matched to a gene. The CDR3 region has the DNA TGTGCCAGTAGTAAAGGCGGGGAGCGGGCAGGGGGGACTGAAGCTTTCTTT. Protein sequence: CASSKGGERAGGTEAFF. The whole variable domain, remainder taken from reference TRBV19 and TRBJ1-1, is DGGITQSPKYLFRKEGQNVTLSCEQNLNHDAMYWYRQDPGQGLRLIYYSQIVNDFQKGDIAEGYSVSREKKESFPLTVTSAQKNPTAFYLCASSKGGERAGGTEAFFGQGTRLTVV.

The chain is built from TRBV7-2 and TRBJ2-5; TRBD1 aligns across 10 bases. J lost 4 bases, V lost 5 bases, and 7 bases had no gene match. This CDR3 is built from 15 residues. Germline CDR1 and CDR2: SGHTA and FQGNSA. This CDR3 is CASSALGTGAETQYF. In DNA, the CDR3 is TGTGCCAGCAGCGCCCTCGGGACAGGGGCAGAGACCCAGTACTTC.

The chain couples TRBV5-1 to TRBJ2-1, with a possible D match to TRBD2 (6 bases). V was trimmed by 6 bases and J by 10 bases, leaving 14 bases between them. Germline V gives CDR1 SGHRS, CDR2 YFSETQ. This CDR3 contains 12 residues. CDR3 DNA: TGCGCCAGCACCACGACCGGAGGGGAGCAGTTCTTC. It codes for CASTTTGGEQFF.